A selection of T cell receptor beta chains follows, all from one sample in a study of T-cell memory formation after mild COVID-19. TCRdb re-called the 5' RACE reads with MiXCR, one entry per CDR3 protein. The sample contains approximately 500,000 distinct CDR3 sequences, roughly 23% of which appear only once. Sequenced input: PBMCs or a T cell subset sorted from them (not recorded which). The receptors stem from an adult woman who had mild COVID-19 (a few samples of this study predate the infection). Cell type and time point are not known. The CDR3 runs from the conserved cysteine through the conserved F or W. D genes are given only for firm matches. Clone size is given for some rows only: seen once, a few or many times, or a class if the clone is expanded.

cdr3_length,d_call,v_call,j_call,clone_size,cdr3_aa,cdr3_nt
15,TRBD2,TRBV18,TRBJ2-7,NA,CASSPGSGGYYEQYF,TGTGCCAGCTCACCGGGTAGCGGGGGATATTACGAGCAGTACTTC
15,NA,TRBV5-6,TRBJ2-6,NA,CASSPRGVGANVLTF,TGTGCCAGCAGCCCGAGGGGGGTTGGGGCCAACGTCCTGACTTTC
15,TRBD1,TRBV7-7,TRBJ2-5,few,CASSQRWDSQETQYF,TGTGCCAGCAGCCAACGTTGGGACAGCCAAGAGACCCAGTACTTC
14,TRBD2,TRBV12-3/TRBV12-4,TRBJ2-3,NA,CASSGLASTDTQYF,TGTGCCAGCAGCGGACTAGCGAGCACAGATACGCAGTATTTT
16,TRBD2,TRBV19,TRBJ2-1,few,CASSRFAGGSYNEQFF,TGTGCCAGTAGTAGGTTCGCGGGAGGATCCTACAATGAGCAGTTCTTC
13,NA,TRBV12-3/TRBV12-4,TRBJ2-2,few,CASSQSPGGELFF,TGTGCCAGCAGCCAATCCCCCGGCGGGGAGCTGTTTTTT
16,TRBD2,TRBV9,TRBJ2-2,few,CASSPLAGAYTGELFF,TGTGCCAGCAGCCCCTTAGCGGGAGCATACACCGGGGAGCTGTTTTTT
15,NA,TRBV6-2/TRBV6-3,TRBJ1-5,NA,CASSYSGASNQHQHF,TGTGCCAGCAGTTACTCAGGGGCCAGCAATCAGCACCAGCATTTT
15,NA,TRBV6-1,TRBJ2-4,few,CASTLGGLTKNIQYF,TGTGCCAGCACCCTAGGTGGGCTCACCAAAAACATTCAGTACTTC
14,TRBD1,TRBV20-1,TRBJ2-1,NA,CSALTGVSLDEQFF,TGCAGTGCGCTGACAGGGGTGTCGTTGGATGAGCAGTTCTTC
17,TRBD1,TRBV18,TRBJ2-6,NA,CASSNGTGLAGANVLTF,TGTGCCAGCTCAAACGGGACAGGACTCGCTGGGGCCAACGTCCTGACTTTC
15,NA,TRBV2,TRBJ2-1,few,CASSERLDSYNEQFF,TGTGCCAGCAGTGAAAGACTAGACTCCTACAATGAGCAGTTCTTC
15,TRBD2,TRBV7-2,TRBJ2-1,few,CASSFLAGGRNEKFF,TGTGCCAGCAGCTTCCTAGCGGGGGGGCGCAATGAGAAGTTCTTC
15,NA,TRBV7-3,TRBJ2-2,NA,CASSLNGGQAGELFF,TGTGCCAGCAGCTTAAATGGGGGGCAAGCCGGGGAGCTGTTTTTT
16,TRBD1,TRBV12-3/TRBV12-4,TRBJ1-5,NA,CASSNRGLGGNQPQHF,TGTGCCAGCAGCAACAGGGGACTCGGTGGCAATCAGCCCCAGCATTTT
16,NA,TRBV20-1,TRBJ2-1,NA,CSASGWVGNRYNEQFF,TGCAGTGCTAGTGGTTGGGTGGGCAACCGGTACAATGAGCAGTTCTTC
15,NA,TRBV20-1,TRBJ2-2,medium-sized,CSAREAGGRLGELFF,TGCAGTGCTAGAGAGGCAGGTGGCAGGCTAGGGGAGCTGTTTTTT
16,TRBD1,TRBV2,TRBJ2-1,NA,CASSSYRDRAYNEQFF,TGTGCCAGCAGTAGTTACCGGGACAGGGCCTACAATGAGCAGTTCTTC
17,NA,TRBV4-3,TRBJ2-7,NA,CASSQEPQRGRSHEQYF,TGCGCCAGCAGCCAAGAGCCCCAGAGGGGTAGATCCCACGAGCAGTACTTC
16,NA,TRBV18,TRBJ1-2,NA,CASSPWTEAGGDGYTF,TGTGCCAGCTCACCATGGACAGAGGCCGGCGGAGATGGCTACACCTTC
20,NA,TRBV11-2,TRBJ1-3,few,CASSYILPPPGAMSGNTIYF,TGTGCCAGCAGCTATATCCTACCCCCGCCAGGGGCTATGTCTGGAAACACCATATATTTT
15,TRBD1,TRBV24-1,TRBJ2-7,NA,CATSDYGTGRYEQYF,TGTGCCACCAGTGATTACGGGACAGGGCGCTACGAGCAGTACTTC
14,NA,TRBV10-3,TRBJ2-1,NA,CAISKETSSGEQFF,TGTGCCATCAGCAAAGAAACTAGTTCGGGTGAGCAGTTCTTC
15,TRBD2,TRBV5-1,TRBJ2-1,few,CASSLLTSGSNEQFF,TGCGCCAGCAGCTTGTTGACTAGCGGCTCCAATGAGCAGTTCTTC
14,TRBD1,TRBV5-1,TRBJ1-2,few,CASSVPQGPYGYTF,TGCGCCAGCAGCGTCCCACAGGGGCCCTATGGCTACACCTTC
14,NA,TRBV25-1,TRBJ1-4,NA,CASSESSKNEKLFF,TGTGCCAGCAGTGAATCTTCTAAGAATGAAAAACTGTTTTTT
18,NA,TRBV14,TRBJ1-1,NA,CASSQDLYGGGLNTEAFF,TGTGCCAGCAGCCAAGACCTTTATGGTGGCGGATTGAACACTGAAGCTTTCTTT
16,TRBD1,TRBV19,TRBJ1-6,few,CASMNRPGGLGSPLHF,TGTGCCAGTATGAACCGACCAGGGGGCCTGGGTTCACCCCTCCACTTT
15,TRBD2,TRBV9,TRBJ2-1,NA,CASSGSGTSYNEQFF,TGTGCCAGCAGCGGAAGCGGGACCTCCTACAATGAGCAGTTCTTC
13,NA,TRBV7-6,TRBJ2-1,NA,CASSHGQTNEQFF,TGTGCCAGCAGCCACGGACAGACAAATGAGCAGTTCTTC
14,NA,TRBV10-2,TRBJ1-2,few,CASSESYQGLGYTF,TGCGCCAGCAGTGAGTCTTACCAGGGATTGGGCTACACCTTC
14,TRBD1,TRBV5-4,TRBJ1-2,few,CASSLQGAPEGYTF,TGTGCCAGCAGCTTGCAGGGGGCCCCTGAGGGCTACACCTTC
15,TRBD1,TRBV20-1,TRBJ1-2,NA,CSAYPRQGAFYGYTF,TGCAGTGCTTATCCAAGACAGGGGGCTTTCTATGGCTACACCTTC
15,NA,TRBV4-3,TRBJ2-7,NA,CASSQDERSSYEQYF,TGCGCCAGCAGCCAAGACGAGAGAAGCTCCTACGAGCAGTACTTC
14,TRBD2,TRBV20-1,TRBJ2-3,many,CSASIAGVVSTQYF,TGCAGTGCTAGCATAGCGGGAGTAGTGAGTACGCAGTATTTT
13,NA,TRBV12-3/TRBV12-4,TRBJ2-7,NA,CASGNRRGYEQYF,TGTGCCAGCGGTAACCGCAGGGGCTACGAGCAGTACTTC
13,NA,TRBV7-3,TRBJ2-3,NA,CASSLPGADTQYF,TGTGCCAGCAGCTTGCCAGGGGCGGATACGCAGTATTTT
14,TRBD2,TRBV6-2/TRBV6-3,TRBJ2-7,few,CASSQIAGVYEQYF,TGTGCCAGCAGTCAAATAGCGGGAGTTTACGAGCAGTACTTC
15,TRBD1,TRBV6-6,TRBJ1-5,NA,CASSYLGQGIQPQHF,TGTGCCAGCAGTTACCTGGGACAGGGAATACAGCCCCAGCATTTT
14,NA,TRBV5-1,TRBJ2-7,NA,CASSLGIGAYEQYF,TGCGCCAGCAGCTTGGGGATCGGAGCCTACGAGCAGTACTTC
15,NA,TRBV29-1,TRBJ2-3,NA,CSVDGQPLSTDTQYF,TGCAGCGTTGACGGACAGCCGCTAAGCACAGATACGCAGTATTTT
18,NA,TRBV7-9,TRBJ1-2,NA,CASSLERGLGGSTFGYTF,TGTGCCAGCAGCTTAGAGCGGGGGTTGGGAGGAAGTACCTTCGGCTACACCTTC
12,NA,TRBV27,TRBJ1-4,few,CASSQTSGKLFF,TGTGCCAGCAGCCAAACCAGTGGAAAACTGTTTTTT
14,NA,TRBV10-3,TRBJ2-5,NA,CAISGILGAETQYF,TGTGCCATCAGTGGAATCCTAGGGGCGGAGACCCAGTACTTC
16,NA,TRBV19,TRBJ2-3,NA,CASSIVNPRRTDTQYF,TGTGCCAGTAGTATAGTTAACCCGCGTCGCACAGATACGCAGTATTTT
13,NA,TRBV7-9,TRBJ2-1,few,CASRLVPFDEQFF,TGTGCCAGTAGGTTGGTTCCATTCGATGAGCAGTTCTTC
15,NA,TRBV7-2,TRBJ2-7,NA,CASSFYGGVTYEQYF,TGTGCCAGCAGCTTCTACGGCGGGGTGACCTACGAGCAGTACTTC
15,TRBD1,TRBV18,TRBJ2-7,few,CASSREGQGAYEQYF,TGTGCCAGCTCCCGAGAGGGACAGGGGGCCTACGAGCAGTACTTC
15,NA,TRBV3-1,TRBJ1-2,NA,CASSQDSGGQRGYTF,TGTGCCAGCAGCCAAGACTCGGGAGGACAGCGGGGCTACACCTTC
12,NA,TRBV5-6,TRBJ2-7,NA,CASSSVGYEQYF,TGTGCCAGCAGCTCGGTAGGCTACGAGCAGTACTTC
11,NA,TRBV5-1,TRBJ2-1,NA,CASKTSSEQFF,TGCGCCAGCAAGACATCAAGTGAGCAGTTCTTC
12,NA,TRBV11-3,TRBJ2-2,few,CASSPGAGELFF,TGTGCCAGCAGCCCGGGAGCCGGGGAGCTGTTTTTT
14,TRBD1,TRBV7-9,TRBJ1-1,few,CASSARDRVTEAFF,TGTGCCAGCAGCGCCCGGGACAGGGTTACTGAAGCTTTCTTT
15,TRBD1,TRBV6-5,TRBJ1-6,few,CASSSTGGNNSPLHF,TGTGCCAGCAGTTCTACAGGGGGTAATAATTCACCCCTCCACTTT
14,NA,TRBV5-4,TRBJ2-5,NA,CASSLSGRSETQYF,TGTGCCAGCAGCTTGTCGGGCCGATCGGAGACCCAGTACTTC
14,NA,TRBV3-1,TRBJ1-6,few,CASRKDQYNSPLHF,TGTGCCAGCAGAAAAGACCAATATAATTCACCCCTCCACTTT
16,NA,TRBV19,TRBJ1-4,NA,CASSSDSSTGNEKLFF,TGTGCCAGTAGCAGCGACAGCTCAACTGGGAATGAAAAACTGTTTTTT